This record covers a single T cell receptor beta chain. Its antigen is unknown. The sample holds no much larger clone one base away, and base qualities are not on file. Each collaborating institution followed its own protocols to collect whole blood in K2EDTA tubes. For TCRbeta analysis, collaborators shipped samples in one of three forms: frozen whole blood, isolated PBMCs, or DNA extracted from either of those sample types. This entry is derived from a study of blood T cell repertoires in COVID-19 (dated by TCRdb to the early 2020s). In terms of the full investigation: The collaborator samples originated in the United States, Italy and Spain and spanned the acute and convalescent phases of COVID-19. The sample metadata nearly always contained a de-identified subject ID, COVID-19 status, age in years and sex. Deeply sampled blood TCRbeta repertoires from subjects exposed to, actively infected with, or recovered from COVID-19 were included in the dataset. Where available, HLA class I and class II types were obtained from metadata supplied by the sample provider rather than from assay-based typing. The repertoires were made available in a free public database intended to serve as a resource for research on the immune response to SARS-CoV-2. The material from the prospective study consisted of cDNA or gDNA derived from T cells, B-cell-depleted T cells, or PBMCs. The samples were drawn from the first 160 participants of the ongoing ImmuneRACE study and from 1,254 subjects provided by 6 global collaborators.

TCRbeta CDR3 regions were amplified from genomic DNA by means of the immunoSEQ Assay, a bias-controlled multiplex PCR. In the original analysis: The number of nucleated cells in each sample was estimated from the amplification of reference gene primers within the assay. Sequence reads were collapsed and filtered to measure the absolute abundance of every unique TCRbeta CDR3 rearrangement. Productive Simpson clonality was computed per sample as the square root of Simpson's diversity index over productive rearrangements. Sourced from immuneACCESS, this table was stored by TCRdb with only in-frame sequences that have V and J called. A share of the clones is absent; for the studies checked, an unresolved V gene accounts for under half, and the remainder has no known explanation. The V and J calls and clone size were taken over from that table, and D and trimming were inferred from the DNA. A total of 45,000 to 50,000 clones appear in this sample, about 90% of them only once. The top ten clonotypes cover about 9% of the sample.

Paper-wide results and their limitations: How much clinical and demographic metadata was included differed by source and by participant, and the metadata was provided uncurated.

CDR1 SGDLS and CDR2 YYNGEE were looked up in the germline V gene. V is shortened by 0 bases, J by 8 bases, and the region joining them spans 9 bases. The CDR3 contains 13 residues, cysteine and phenylalanine counted. The CDR3 DNA has 39 bases and is translated from base 1. Rearrangement joined TRBV9 to TRBJ2-1; the D gene lacks a confident call. Sequenced material: peripheral blood. The source is a human donor in a cohort sampled during active COVID-19. The CDR3: CASSVVSGDEQFF. Read as DNA, the sequence is TGTGCCAGCAGCGTAGTTTCCGGTGATGAGCAGTTCTTC.